The rows below give T cell receptor beta chains drawn from one sample of a study of blood T cell repertoires in COVID-19. Libraries were prepared by immunoSEQ multiplex PCR; TCRdb keeps only in-frame clonotypes and omits some of them. The profile shows roughly 300,000 clones, approximately 81% of them singletons. Sequencing was performed on PBMCs or T cells enriched from blood (not recorded which). The receptors were sampled from a woman aged 45-60 years who had recovered from COVID-19. Each CDR3 is given with its conserved first and last residue. The D gene is left open where the match is weak. Some rows mark clone size as missing; the rest say once, few, many or name a class of expanded clone.

size	D	V	J	CDR3	DNA
.	TRBD1	TRBV7-7	TRBJ2-1	CASSSETGSSYNEQFF	TGTGCCAGCAGCTCAGAGACAGGGTCCTCCTACAATGAGCAGTTCTTC
.	.	TRBV4-1	TRBJ2-3	CASSHPTSTADTQYF	TGCGCCAGCAGCCACCCAACTAGCACCGCAGATACGCAGTATTTT
.	.	TRBV6-2/TRBV6-3	TRBJ1-2	CASSYSQARRLGGYTF	TGTGCCAGCAGTTACTCGCAAGCTAGGCGACTTGGCGGCTACACCTTC
.	.	TRBV30	TRBJ1-5	CAWSGTSYNQPQHF	TGTGCCTGGAGCGGGACATCCTACAATCAGCCCCAGCATTTT
.	.	TRBV19	TRBJ2-4	CASSPGTFANIQYF	TGTGCCAGTTCGCCGGGGACATTCGCCAACATTCAGTACTTC
.	TRBD1	TRBV5-1	TRBJ2-7	CASRPDRGRYEQYF	TGCGCCAGCAGGCCCGACAGGGGTAGGTACGAGCAGTACTTC
once	TRBD1	TRBV4-1	TRBJ1-3	CASSQPRWTGDSGNTIYF	TGCGCCAGCAGCCAGCCGAGATGGACAGGAGACTCTGGAAACACCATATATTTT
.	.	TRBV28	TRBJ2-3	CASSLWTSTDTQYF	TGTGCCAGCAGCCTATGGACTAGCACAGATACGCAGTATTTT
.	TRBD1	TRBV18	TRBJ2-7	CASSLEGQGFYEQYF	TGTGCCAGCTCACTTGAAGGACAGGGATTTTACGAGCAGTACTTC
.	.	TRBV3-1/TRBV3-2	TRBJ2-3	CASGQRGASTDTQYF	TGTGCCAGCGGACAGCGGGGAGCTAGCACAGATACGCAGTATTTT
.	.	TRBV7-8	TRBJ2-1	CASSGFQGGYNEQFF	TGTGCCAGCAGCGGGTTTCAGGGGGGATACAATGAGCAGTTCTTC
.	.	TRBV5-8	TRBJ1-4	CASSLGRQSTNEKLFF	TGTGCCAGCAGCTTGGGGAGACAGTCAACTAATGAAAAACTGTTTTTT
.	TRBD2	TRBV7-8	TRBJ2-7	CASSTRTSFEQYF	TGTGCCAGCAGCACCCGGACTAGTTTCGAGCAGTACTTC
.	.	TRBV5-4	TRBJ2-2	CASSPGRRGTGELFF	TGTGCCAGCAGCCCGGGCCGTAGGGGAACCGGGGAGCTGTTTTTT
.	TRBD2	TRBV5-1	TRBJ2-3	CASSLVPSGSGGSVTDTQYF	TGCGCCAGCAGCTTGGTGCCTAGCGGGAGTGGGGGCTCTGTCACAGATACGCAGTATTTT
.	.	TRBV11-2	TRBJ2-1	CASSRDKLNEQFF	TGTGCCAGCAGCCGCGACAAGTTGAATGAGCAGTTCTTC
.	TRBD2	TRBV9	TRBJ2-1	CASSAGGGEQFF	TGTGCCAGCAGCGCGGGGGGTGGAGAGCAGTTCTTC
.	.	TRBV5-1	TRBJ1-2	CASSPYGVNYGYTF	TGCGCCAGCAGCCCCTACGGGGTTAACTATGGCTACACCTTC
.	.	TRBV9	TRBJ2-3	CASSPGRGRSADTQYF	TGTGCCAGCAGCCCTGGACGGGGGAGGAGTGCGGATACGCAGTATTTT
.	TRBD2	TRBV14	TRBJ2-5	CASSQRGVGETQYF	TGTGCCAGCAGCCAGCGGGGGGTTGGAGAGACCCAGTACTTC
once	.	TRBV5-1	TRBJ2-2	CASSSGAGELFF	TGCGCCAGCAGTTCAGGGGCCGGGGAGCTGTTTTTT
.	TRBD2	TRBV19	TRBJ2-1	CASSLLAAKGDEQFF	TGTGCCAGTAGCTTACTAGCGGCAAAAGGGGATGAGCAGTTCTTC
.	TRBD1	TRBV19	TRBJ2-7	CASRGTAAYEQYF	TGTGCCAGTAGGGGGACAGCCGCCTACGAGCAGTACTTC
.	.	TRBV3-1/TRBV3-2	TRBJ2-5	CASSPRRRDRRTKETQYF	TGTGCCAGCAGCCCTAGACGGCGAGACAGAAGAACGAAAGAGACCCAGTACTTC
.	.	TRBV28	TRBJ1-1	CASSPPSSTEAFF	TGTGCCAGCAGCCCCCCAAGTTCTACCGAAGCTTTCTTT
.	.	TRBV19	TRBJ2-5	CASSIGTLETQYF	TGTGCCAGTAGTATAGGGACTCTAGAGACCCAGTACTTC
.	.	TRBV11-3	TRBJ2-7	CASSFGNQGEQYF	TGTGCCAGCAGCTTCGGCAACCAGGGCGAGCAGTACTTC
.	.	TRBV19	TRBJ1-5	CASSIGTGPQHF	TGTGCCAGTAGTATAGGTACGGGGCCCCAGCATTTT
.	.	TRBV18	TRBJ1-1	CASSQPGHPMNTEAFF	TGTGCCAGCTCACAGCCAGGGCACCCTATGAACACTGAAGCTTTCTTT
.	.	TRBV6-2/TRBV6-3	TRBJ1-1	CASSYLGGRTEAFF	TGTGCCAGCAGTTACTTGGGAGGTCGTACTGAAGCTTTCTTT
.	TRBD2	TRBV3-1/TRBV3-2	TRBJ2-7	CASSQDDCLVAGGGAYEQYF	TGTGCCAGCAGCCAAGATGATTGTCTAGTTGCGGGGGGCGGAGCCTACGAGCAGTACTTC
.	TRBD2	TRBV3-1/TRBV3-2	TRBJ2-3	CASTGGDGTDTQYF	TGTGCCAGCACCGGGGGGGATGGCACAGATACGCAGTATTTT
.	.	TRBV4-3	TRBJ1-2	CASSQGTASYHGYTF	TGCGCCAGCAGCCAAGGGACAGCCTCATACCATGGCTACACCTTC
few	TRBD1	TRBV6-4	TRBJ1-1	CASSDSTAGQGKQDTEAFF	TGTGCCAGCAGTGACTCGACAGCGGGACAGGGAAAGCAGGACACTGAAGCTTTCTTT
.	.	TRBV6-5	TRBJ1-4	CASSLKLSLELFF	TGTGCCAGCAGTTTGAAACTAAGTCTGGAACTGTTTTTT
.	.	TRBV9	TRBJ1-4	CASSAGDHEKLFF	TGTGCCAGCAGCGCAGGGGATCATGAAAAACTGTTTTTT
.	TRBD1	TRBV5-1	TRBJ1-2	CASSLESGGTYGYTF	TGCGCCAGCAGCTTGGAATCAGGGGGCACCTATGGCTACACCTTC
.	TRBD1	TRBV4-1	TRBJ1-1	CASSQAPGGQGGLNTEAFF	TGCGCCAGCAGCCAAGCCCCGGGGGGACAGGGAGGGCTGAACACTGAAGCTTTCTTT
.	.	TRBV4-1	TRBJ2-1	CASSLTEGLYNEQFF	TGCGCCAGCAGCCTCACTGAGGGCCTTTACAATGAGCAGTTCTTC
.	.	TRBV25-1	TRBJ1-4	CASSEGGTNEKLFF	TGTGCCAGCAGCGAAGGGGGGACTAATGAAAAACTGTTTTTT
.	.	TRBV7-6	TRBJ1-5	CASSLGQGNQPQHF	TGTGCCAGCAGCTTAGGGCAGGGTAATCAGCCCCAGCATTTT
.	.	TRBV19	TRBJ2-1	CASSIGSLGFDEQFF	TGTGCCAGTAGTATTGGTTCCCTAGGTTTCGATGAGCAGTTCTTC
.	.	TRBV5-6	TRBJ2-3	CASSSLAGSDTQYF	TGTGCCAGCAGCTCCCTGGCAGGGTCAGATACGCAGTATTTT
.	TRBD2	TRBV7-6	TRBJ2-1	CASSLKVPSGRSGEQFF	TGTGCCAGCAGCTTAAAGGTCCCTAGCGGGAGATCGGGTGAGCAGTTCTTC
once	.	TRBV6-5	TRBJ1-3	CASRQLQASGNTIYF	TGTGCCAGCAGACAACTACAGGCCTCTGGAAACACCATATATTTT
.	.	TRBV11-2	TRBJ1-1	CASSLGTVGPEAFF	TGTGCCAGCAGCTTGGGGACTGTTGGCCCTGAAGCTTTCTTT
.	.	TRBV9	TRBJ2-7	CASSAGYEQYF	TGTGCCAGCAGCGCGGGGTACGAGCAGTACTTC
once	TRBD2	TRBV19	TRBJ2-6	CASTLRGGLRGANVLTF	TGTGCCAGTACCCTCCGGGGGGGCCTTAGAGGGGCCAACGTCCTGACTTTC
once	.	TRBV30	TRBJ1-3	CAWSVGGSSGNTIYF	TGTGCCTGGAGTGTGGGCGGGAGCTCTGGAAACACCATATATTTT
.	.	TRBV12-3/TRBV12-4	TRBJ2-3	CASSPLNTDTQYF	TGTGCCAGCAGTCCCCTTAACACAGATACGCAGTATTTT
.	TRBD2	TRBV4-1	TRBJ2-7	CASSQGTSGAIYEQYF	TGCGCCAGCAGCCAAGGGACTAGCGGAGCCATCTACGAGCAGTACTTC
.	TRBD1	TRBV18	TRBJ1-2	CASSPRTGADYGYTF	TGTGCCAGCTCACCCCGGACAGGGGCAGACTATGGCTACACCTTC
.	.	TRBV5-5	TRBJ2-3	CASSLDQTDTQYF	TGTGCCAGCAGCTTGGATCAGACAGATACGCAGTATTTT
.	TRBD2	TRBV11-2	TRBJ2-7	CASSRPRTSGFPYEQYF	TGTGCCAGCAGCCGCCCACGAACTAGCGGGTTCCCCTACGAGCAGTACTTC
.	.	TRBV3-1/TRBV3-2	TRBJ1-3	CASSQARGPVGTIYF	TGTGCCAGCAGCCAAGCCAGGGGCCCCGTAGGGACCATATATTTT
.	TRBD1	TRBV7-8	TRBJ1-2	CASSQNRGGRISYGYTF	TGTGCCAGCAGCCAAAACAGGGGTGGAAGAATAAGCTATGGCTACACCTTC
.	.	TRBV7-2	TRBJ2-7	CASSDQTGPRYEQYF	TGTGCCAGCAGCGACCAGACAGGACCCCGCTACGAGCAGTACTTC
.	.	TRBV10-3	TRBJ1-6	CAISLETYNSPLHF	TGTGCCATCAGCCTTGAGACCTATAATTCACCCCTCCACTTT
.	.	TRBV5-1	TRBJ2-7	CASSLGLRETYEQYF	TGCGCCAGCAGCTTGGGGTTACGGGAGACCTACGAGCAGTACTTC